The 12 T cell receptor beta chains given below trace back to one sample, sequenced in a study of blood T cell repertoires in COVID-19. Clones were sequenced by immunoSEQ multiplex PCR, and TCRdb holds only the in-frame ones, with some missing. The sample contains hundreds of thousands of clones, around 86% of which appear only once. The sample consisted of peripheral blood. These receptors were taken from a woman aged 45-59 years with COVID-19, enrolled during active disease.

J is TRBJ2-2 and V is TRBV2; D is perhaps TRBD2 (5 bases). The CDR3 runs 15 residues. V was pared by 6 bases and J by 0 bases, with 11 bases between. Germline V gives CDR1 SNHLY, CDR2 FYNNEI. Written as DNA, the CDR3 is TGTGCCAGCAGACGGGGTCAGGCGAACACCGGGGAGCTGTTTTTT. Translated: CASRRGQANTGELFF. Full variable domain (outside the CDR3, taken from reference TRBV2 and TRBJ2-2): EPEVTQTPSHQVTQMGQEVILRCVPISNHLYFYWYRQILGQKVEFLVSFYNNEISEKSEIFDDQFSVERPDGSNFTLKIRSTKLEDSAMYFCASRRGQANTGELFFGEGSRLTVL.

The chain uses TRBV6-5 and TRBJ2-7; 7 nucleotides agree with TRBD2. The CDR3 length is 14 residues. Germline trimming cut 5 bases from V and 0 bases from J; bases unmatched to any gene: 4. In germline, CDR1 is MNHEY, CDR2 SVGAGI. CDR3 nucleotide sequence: TGTGCCAGCAGTCTACTAGCGACCTCCTACGAGCAGTACTTC. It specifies CASSLLATSYEQYF.

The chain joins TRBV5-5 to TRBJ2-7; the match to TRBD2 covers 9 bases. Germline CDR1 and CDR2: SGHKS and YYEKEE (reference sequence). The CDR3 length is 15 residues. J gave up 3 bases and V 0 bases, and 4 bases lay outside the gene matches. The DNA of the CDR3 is TGTGCCAGCAGCTTGGTGTTTAGCGGGAGCTACGAGCAGTACTTC. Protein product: CASSLVFSGSYEQYF.

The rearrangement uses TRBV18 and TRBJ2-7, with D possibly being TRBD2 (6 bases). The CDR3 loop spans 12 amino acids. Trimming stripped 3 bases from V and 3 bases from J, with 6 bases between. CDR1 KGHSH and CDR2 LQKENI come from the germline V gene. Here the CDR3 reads CASSPGGYEQYF. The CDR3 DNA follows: TGTGCCAGCTCACCGGGAGGCTACGAGCAGTACTTC.

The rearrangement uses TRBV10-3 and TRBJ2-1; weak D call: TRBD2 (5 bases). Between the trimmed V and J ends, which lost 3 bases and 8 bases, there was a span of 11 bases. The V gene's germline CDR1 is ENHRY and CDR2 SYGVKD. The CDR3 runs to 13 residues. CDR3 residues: CAISEPGIDEQFF. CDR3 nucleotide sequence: TGTGCCATCAGTGAACCGGGGATCGATGAGCAGTTCTTC.

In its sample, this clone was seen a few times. CDR3 DNA: TGCGCCAGCAAGGCGGTTCAAGAGACCCAGTACTTC. This translates into CASKAVQETQYF. V and J are TRBV10-1 and TRBJ2-5; D remains ambiguous. Trimming removed 7 bases at V and 2 bases at J, with 8 bases between. This CDR3 region has 12 residues. CDR1 and CDR2 (germline): WNHNN, SYGVQD (reference sequence).

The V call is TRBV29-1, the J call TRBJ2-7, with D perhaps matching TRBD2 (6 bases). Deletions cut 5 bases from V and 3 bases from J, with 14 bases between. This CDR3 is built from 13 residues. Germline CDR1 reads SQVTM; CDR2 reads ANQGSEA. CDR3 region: CSVRTRRDYEQYF. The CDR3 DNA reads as TGCAGCGTTAGGACCCGGCGGGACTACGAGCAGTACTTC.

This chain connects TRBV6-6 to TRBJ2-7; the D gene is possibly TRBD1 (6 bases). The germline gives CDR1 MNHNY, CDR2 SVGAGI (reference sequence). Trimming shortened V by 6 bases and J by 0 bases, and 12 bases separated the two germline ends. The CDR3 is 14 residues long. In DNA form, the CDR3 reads TGTGCCAGCAGCCAGGGGCGGAACTCCTACGAGCAGTACTTC. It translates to CASSQGRNSYEQYF.

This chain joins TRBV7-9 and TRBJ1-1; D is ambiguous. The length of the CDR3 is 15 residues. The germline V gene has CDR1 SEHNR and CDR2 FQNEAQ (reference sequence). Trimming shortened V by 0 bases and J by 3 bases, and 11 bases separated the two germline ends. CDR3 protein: CASSLASRPYTEAFF. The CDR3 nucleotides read TGTGCCAGCAGCTTAGCGTCCAGGCCCTACACTGAAGCTTTCTTT.

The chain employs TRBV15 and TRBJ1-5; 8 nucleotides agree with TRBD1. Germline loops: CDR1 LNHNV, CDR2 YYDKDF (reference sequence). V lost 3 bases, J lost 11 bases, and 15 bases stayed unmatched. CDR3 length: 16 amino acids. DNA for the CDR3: TGTGCCACCAGCAGTAAAACCAGGACAGGGATTGGGGCCCAGCATTTT. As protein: CATSSKTRTGIGAQHF.

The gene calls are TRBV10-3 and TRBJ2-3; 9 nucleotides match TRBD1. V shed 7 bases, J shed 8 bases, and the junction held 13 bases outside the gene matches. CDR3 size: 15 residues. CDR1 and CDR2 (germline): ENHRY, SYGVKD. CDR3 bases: TGTGCCATCACTACCCACAGGGGGCGTCGAAGTACGCAGTATTTT. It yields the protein CAITTHRGRRSTQYF.

CDR3: CASSPGDRVGTEAFF. The CDR3 DNA follows: TGTGCCAGCTCACCAGGGGACAGGGTAGGCACTGAAGCTTTCTTT. The chain combines TRBV18 with TRBJ1-1; 9 bases line up with TRBD1. Trimming at V came to 2 bases and at J to 4 bases, leaving 5 bases not matched to a gene. The length of the CDR3 is 15 residues. Germline V gene lookup returns CDR1 KGHSH and CDR2 LQKENI.